The 27 T cell receptor beta chains presented below share a single source sample, sequenced in a study of shared clonotypes between healthy human individuals. Terminally differentiated effector memory CD45RA+ cells were left out of the naive CD8 fraction, which was CD45RO-negative and positively selected for CCR7. Sequenced by immunoSEQ multiplex PCR; TCRdb stores in-frame clones only, minus some. The sample consists of around 2,000,000 clones, 85% to 95% of them appearing once. Sequencing was performed on naive CD8+ T cells from PBMCs. The receptor source for this set is a man aged 18-30 years in good health. Some clones in this sample may be carry-over from other donors' samples.

On this clone: The same CDR3 can be traced to other DNA sequences in this sample. V and J are TRBV6-4 and TRBJ2-1; 12 positions agree with TRBD2. Germline V gene lookup returns CDR1 MRHNA and CDR2 SNTAGT. V shed 4 bases, J shed 3 bases, and the junction held 1 base outside the gene matches. This CDR3 region has 15 residues. The CDR3 region is CASSAGLAGYNEQFF. For the CDR3, the DNA is TGTGCCAGCAGTGCGGGACTAGCGGGCTACAATGAGCAGTTCTTC.

The rearrangement joins TRBV9 to TRBJ2-1; weak D call: TRBD2 (6 bases). The CDR3 contains 15 residues. V was trimmed by 0 bases and J by 8 bases, leaving 15 bases between them. Germline V lookup: CDR1 SGDLS, CDR2 YYNGEE. This CDR3 is CASSVGRGHPHEQFF. The CDR3 DNA is TGTGCCAGCAGCGTAGGGAGGGGCCACCCCCATGAGCAGTTCTTC.

The J gene is TRBJ2-1, the V gene TRBV5-6, with 8 bases lining up with TRBD2. The CDR3 is 18 residues long. J was trimmed by 4 bases and V by 3 bases; bases with no gene match: 15. From germline, CDR1 is SGHDT and CDR2 YYEEEE. The CDR3 here is CASSWPNSGTRGYNEQFF. CDR3 in DNA: TGTGCCAGCAGCTGGCCGAATAGCGGGACCAGAGGTTACAATGAGCAGTTCTTC.

This chain connects TRBV9 to TRBJ2-7, with D perhaps matching TRBD2 (6 bases). V was pared by 3 bases and J by 0 bases, with 16 bases between. The CDR3 has 16 amino acids. The germline V gene encodes CDR1 SGDLS and CDR2 YYNGEE. For the CDR3, the DNA is TGTGCCAGCAGCGAAGGGCTAGCGAGCCTCTCCTACGAGCAGTACTTC. The encoded protein is CASSEGLASLSYEQYF.

The rearrangement joins TRBV5-8 to TRBJ1-2; the D gene is possibly TRBD1 (6 bases). The CDR3 spans 18 residues. CDR1 and CDR2 from the germline V gene are SGHTS and YDEGEE. V lost 2 bases and J lost 0, with 20 bases in between. This CDR3 is CASSFRHAGVTPNYGYTF. The CDR3 bases are TGTGCCAGCAGCTTTCGTCATGCAGGGGTAACCCCTAACTATGGCTACACCTTC.

The chain joins TRBV5-1 to TRBJ2-2; 10 bases line up with TRBD1. This CDR3 contains 15 residues. J was trimmed by 3 bases and V by 4 bases; bases with no gene match: 3. Germline V gene data show CDR1 as SGHRS and CDR2 as YFSETQ. The CDR3 here is CASSQGTGDTGELFF. In DNA form, the CDR3 reads TGCGCCAGCAGCCAGGGGACAGGGGACACCGGGGAGCTGTTTTTT.

V and J are TRBV4-3 and TRBJ2-3; 8 bases are a match to TRBD2. The CDR3 has 17 residues. Germline assignment: CDR1 LGHNA and CDR2 YSLEER. V dropped 0 bases and J dropped 5; count of bases not matched to a gene: 10. CDR3 in amino acids: CASSQDPTGGPIDTQYF. The CDR3 nucleotides are TGCGCCAGCAGCCAAGATCCGACGGGAGGGCCGATAGATACGCAGTATTTT.

The rearrangement joins TRBV4-1 to TRBJ1-2; D ambiguous. The CDR3 length is 15 residues. Trimming stripped 2 bases from V and 0 bases from J, with 10 bases between. Germline V gene data show CDR1 as MGHRA and CDR2 as YSYEKL. The CDR3 sequence is CASSQIGVTNYGYTF. Here the CDR3 DNA reads TGCGCCAGCAGCCAAATAGGAGTTACTAACTATGGCTACACCTTC.

The chain links TRBV15 to TRBJ2-5; D may be TRBD1 (5 bases). The V gene lost 8 bases and the J gene lost 0 bases, with 25 bases spanning the gap. Germline CDR1 is LNHNV and CDR2 is YYDKDF (reference sequence). This CDR3 contains 18 residues. The CDR3 reads CATSAPVGPNPDQETQYF. The CDR3 DNA follows: TGTGCCACCTCGGCCCCAGTGGGGCCGAATCCAGACCAAGAGACCCAGTACTTC. The variable domain in full, completed from reference TRBV15 and TRBJ2-5, reads DAMVIQNPRYQVTQFGKPVTLSCSQTLNHNVMYWYQQKSSQAPKLLFHYYDKDFNNEADTPDNFQSRRPNTSFCFLDIRSPGLGDTAMYLCATSAPVGPNPDQETQYFGPGTRLLVL.

This CDR3 reads CASSQGMLRGVVGTQYF. As DNA, the CDR3 is TGCGCCAGCAGCCAAGGAATGTTGCGGGGGGTGGTGGGTACGCAGTATTTT. This chain uses TRBV4-1 with TRBJ2-3, with 8 bases aligning to TRBD2. The V gene end was trimmed by 1 base and the J gene end by 8 bases; junction bases not matched to a gene: 14. Germline V gene sequence: CDR1 MGHRA, CDR2 YSYEKL. CDR3 length equals 17 residues.

CDR3 loop: CASSIFGEGAYEQYF. CDR3 DNA sequence: TGTGCCAGTAGTATCTTCGGGGAGGGAGCCTACGAGCAGTACTTC. J is TRBJ2-7 and V is TRBV19; 7 bases match TRBD2. Germline V gene data show CDR1 as LNHDA and CDR2 as SQIVND (reference sequence). The length of the CDR3 is 15 residues. Germline trimming cut 3 bases from V and 2 bases from J; bases unmatched to any gene: 7.

CDR3 DNA: TGTGCCAGCAGCTTAGATCAGGGTACCGACACAGATACGCAGTATTTT. This encodes CASSLDQGTDTDTQYF. The genes are TRBV7-9 and TRBJ2-3, with D perhaps TRBD1 (5 bases). Germline CDR1 reads SEHNR; CDR2 reads FQNEAQ (reference sequence). Trimming stripped 1 base from V and 2 bases from J, with 13 bases between. This CDR3 is built from 16 residues.

This chain joins TRBV27 and TRBJ2-7, with TRBD1 matching 9 bases. Germline values: CDR1 MNHEY, CDR2 SMNVEV (reference sequence). The V segment lost 8 bases and the J segment 2 bases; nucleotides outside the gene matches: 7. The CDR3 has 14 residues. The CDR3 here is CASGLRQGAYEQYF. For the CDR3, the DNA is TGTGCCAGCGGCCTCAGACAGGGGGCCTACGAGCAGTACTTC.

A remark on this clone: Other nucleotide sequences from this sample produce the same CDR3. The V call is TRBV9, the J call TRBJ2-7, with 7 bases aligning to TRBD1. From germline, CDR1 is SGDLS and CDR2 YYNGEE. The CDR3 loop spans 15 amino acids. Unmatched junction bases numbered 4, after V lost 0 bases and J lost 1 base. The CDR3 nucleotides are TGTGCCAGCAGCGTAGGGGGACAGAGTTCCTACGAGCAGTACTTC. Translation gives CASSVGGQSSYEQYF. The complete variable domain, with remaining parts taken from reference TRBV9 and TRBJ2-7, reads DSGVTQTPKHLITATGQRVTLRCSPRSGDLSVYWYQQSLDQGLQFLIQYYNGEERAKGNILERFSAQQFPDLHSELNLSSLELGDSALYFCASSVGGQSSYEQYFGPGTRLTVT.

As regards this clone: The same CDR3 is also encoded by other DNA sequences in this sample. The rearrangement uses TRBV27 and TRBJ1-1; D is unresolved. The V gene lost 8 bases and the J gene lost 5 bases, with 15 bases spanning the gap. CDR3 length: 13 residues. CDR1 is MNHEY, CDR2 SMNVEV, per germline (reference sequence). DNA of the CDR3: TGTGCCAGCTCCCTCTCCCCGGCGACTGAAGCTTTCTTT. This gives the protein CASSLSPATEAFF.

The CDR3 reads CASSSSQLRGYTDTQYF. In DNA, the CDR3 is TGCGCCAGCAGCTCTAGCCAGCTTCGGGGGTACACAGATACGCAGTATTTT. The chain combines TRBV5-1 with TRBJ2-3; tentative D call: TRBD2 (6 bases). Germline V gives CDR1 SGHRS, CDR2 YFSETQ. The CDR3 totals 17 residues. Trimming stripped 3 bases from V and 2 bases from J, with 19 bases between.

The J gene is TRBJ2-1, the V gene TRBV9; the match to TRBD2 covers 15 bases. Germline V CDR1 and CDR2: SGDLS, YYNGEE. This CDR3 has 19 residues. With V trimmed by 0 bases and J by 7 bases, 11 bases remained unmatched. The CDR3 DNA sequence: TGTGCCAGCAGCGTAGACCCCGGGACTAGCGGGAGGACCGGAAATGAGCAGTTCTTC. It is translated as CASSVDPGTSGRTGNEQFF.

Remarks on this clone: Germline is not matched at one junction end, which may reflect a read error. The CDR3: CSVAGTSGRAYDEQFF. The CDR3 DNA sequence: TGCAGCGTGGCCGGGACTAGCGGGAGGGCCTACGATGAGCAGTTCTTC. The chain links TRBV29-1 to TRBJ2-1, with 16 bases matching TRBD2. CDR1 SQVTM and CDR2 ANQGSEA come from the germline V gene. This CDR3 comprises 16 residues.

The chain combines TRBV27 with TRBJ2-1, with TRBD1 identical over 7 bases. The length of the CDR3 is 15 residues. CDR1 MNHEY and CDR2 SMNVEV come from the germline V gene (reference sequence). Trimming at V came to 4 bases and at J to 4 bases, leaving 7 bases not matched to a gene. The CDR3 DNA is TGTGCCAGCAGTTCGGAGACAGGGCCGTACAATGAGCAGTTCTTC. Its translation is CASSSETGPYNEQFF.

The chain has TRBV27 and TRBJ1-1, with a tentative D call TRBD1 (6 bases). V was pared by 5 bases and J by 0 bases, with 13 bases between. The CDR3 sequence is 15 residues long. Germline CDR1 and CDR2: MNHEY and SMNVEV (reference sequence). The CDR3 DNA reads as TGTGCCAGCAGTCGTATGGACAGAATGAACACTGAAGCTTTCTTT. It is translated as CASSRMDRMNTEAFF.

J is TRBJ2-7 and V is TRBV5-8, with D possibly being TRBD1 (6 bases). The CDR3 has 14 amino acids. Germline V lookup: CDR1 SGHTS, CDR2 YDEGEE. Trimming cost V 5 bases and J 3 bases, with 15 bases left between them. CDR3 DNA sequence: TGTGCCAGCAGTTTCGACAGGAACCTCTACGAGCAGTACTTC. Its translation: CASSFDRNLYEQYF.

This clone came up once. The chain uses TRBV7-2 and TRBJ2-7; 7 positions agree with TRBD2. J lost 5 bases, V lost 1 base, and 2 bases had no gene match. This CDR3 contains 13 residues. CDR1 is SGHTA, CDR2 FQGNSA, per germline. CDR3 sequence: CASSLVGRDEQYF. The CDR3 coding sequence is TGTGCCAGCAGCTTAGTGGGGAGGGACGAGCAGTACTTC.

As concerns this clone: The sample contains more than one DNA sequence encoding this CDR3. The V call is TRBV19, the J call TRBJ2-2, with D perhaps matching TRBD2 (5 bases). The CDR3 is made up of 14 amino acids. Germline V gene sequence: CDR1 LNHDA, CDR2 SQIVND (reference sequence). V was shortened by 1 base and J by 3 bases, with 6 bases between the two germline ends. DNA for the CDR3: TGTGCCAGTAGTATAGGAGGGTACACCGGGGAGCTGTTTTTT. Protein product: CASSIGGYTGELFF.

This clone turned up a few times. The chain is built from TRBV7-9 and TRBJ2-7; D may correspond to TRBD1 or TRBD2 (5 bases each). V dropped 5 bases and J dropped 2 bases, with 16 bases sitting between them. Germline CDR1 reads SEHNR; CDR2 reads FQNEAQ (reference sequence). The CDR3 has 15 amino acids. As DNA, the CDR3 is TGTGCCAGCAGCCAAGCCGGGACCTCACCCTACGAGCAGTACTTC. It is translated as CASSQAGTSPYEQYF.

The V call is TRBV30, the J call TRBJ1-6; the match to TRBD1 covers 9 bases. Germline V gene data show CDR1 as GTSNPN and CDR2 as SVGIG (reference sequence). The CDR3 is 14 amino acids. V shed 3 bases and J 7 bases; nucleotides not matched to a gene: 4. CDR3 sequence (DNA): TGTGCCTGGAGGAGAGGGACAGGGAATTCACCCCTCCACTTT. It yields the protein CAWRRGTGNSPLHF.

In its sample, this clone was seen once. The chain is built from TRBV6-5 and TRBJ2-3; 7 bases line up with TRBD2. V shed 7 bases, J shed 2 bases, and the junction held 6 bases outside the gene matches. Per germline, CDR1 MNHEY and CDR2 SVGAGI. The CDR3 has 14 residues. CDR3 protein: CASTKGTTTDTQYF. CDR3 DNA sequence: TGTGCCAGCACCAAAGGGACTACCACAGATACGCAGTATTTT.

The V call is TRBV4-3, the J call TRBJ1-3, with TRBD1 identical over 10 bases. The trim removed 1 base at V and 0 bases at J, leaving 0 bases unmatched. CDR1 and CDR2 from the germline V gene are LGHNA and YSLEER. The CDR3 spans 16 residues. CDR3 in amino acids: CASSQGTGGSGNTIYF. The CDR3 DNA reads as TGCGCCAGCAGCCAAGGGACAGGGGGCTCTGGAAACACCATATATTTT.